This T cell receptor beta chain stems from a study of blood T cell repertoires in COVID-19. In the study overall: Samples representing acute and convalescent COVID-19 were sourced from the United States, Italy and Spain.

V was clipped by 0 bases and J by 9 bases; unmatched bases: 6. CDR1 and CDR2 from the germline V gene are MRHNA and SNTAGT. The CDR3 is made up of 15 amino acids. Seattle patients were enrolled during active infection and followed longitudinally. Per the original methods: Reference gene primers were amplified, and this amplification served to estimate nucleated cell counts. Sequenced by immunoSEQ multiplex PCR; TCRdb stores in-frame clones only, minus some. That table gives V, J and clone size, and the DNA gave D and trimming. This sample has about 170,000 clones, with approximately 86% found just once.

The source is a middle-aged woman with COVID-19, enrolled during active disease. The V and J genes are TRBV6-4 and TRBJ2-1; 9 bases are shared with TRBD2. Sequenced input: peripheral blood. The CDR3 protein is CASSDSAGGYSEQFF. The CDR3 DNA is TGTGCCAGCAGTGACTCGGCGGGGGGGTATTCTGAGCAGTTCTTC.